This T cell receptor (beta chain) was identified in a study of CD8 T cells in Susac syndrome. TEMRA cells were FACS-enriched, with CD8+ and CD4+ T cells isolated negatively. The CDR3 is made up of 16 amino acids. Between the trimmed V and J ends, which lost 4 bases and 0 bases, there was a span of 10 bases. Germline V gene data show CDR1 as ENHRY and CDR2 as SYGVKD. Overall study results and limits: An acknowledgment was made by the study that its TCR sequencing and HLA analysis involved relatively few individuals.

Of note for this clonotype: The antigen is unknown.

The RNA input was roughly 0.45 to 1 ug, and it was reverse transcribed with random hexamers. MiXCR, run by TCRdb on the immunoSEQ multiplex PCR reads, gives a single entry per CDR3 protein. The data hold approximately 100,000 distinct CDR3 sequences, with roughly 90% observed a single time. Sequenced sample: CD8+ T cells from PBMCs. The clonotype comes from a human donor in good health. The rearrangement joins TRBV10-3 to TRBJ2-6; no reliable D call. CDR3 residues: CAISAVGPSGANVLTF. CDR3 bases: TGTGCCATCAGTGCGGTTGGACCCTCTGGGGCCAACGTCCTGACTTTC.